The T cell receptor (beta chain) described here comes from a study of cytomegalovirus exposure and HLA in healthy donors. Findings and limits, study-wide: With high specificity and sensitivity, the classifier reportedly diagnosed cytomegalovirus status.

From the 120-subject validation cohort, which was separate from the roughly 620-subject first cohort, the donors were drawn. With 0 bases removed from V and 11 bases from J, the gap between germline ends came to 10 bases. CDR3 length: 11 amino acids. Germline V lookup: CDR1 GTSNPN, CDR2 SVGIG (reference sequence). In the case of this clone: Its target is not known.

TCRdb's table, derived via immunoSEQ multiplex PCR, lists solely in-frame clones and lacks some. Here the sample spans approximately 150,000 clones, approximately 86% being singletons. V and J are TRBV30 and TRBJ1-1, with D uncertain. The clonotype was recovered from a man aged 18 to 30 in good health and CMV-seropositive. Sequenced input: PBMCs. The CDR3 DNA sequence: TGTGCCTGGAGTGTGGGGAGAGGGGCTTTCTTT. Protein: CAWSVGRGAFF.